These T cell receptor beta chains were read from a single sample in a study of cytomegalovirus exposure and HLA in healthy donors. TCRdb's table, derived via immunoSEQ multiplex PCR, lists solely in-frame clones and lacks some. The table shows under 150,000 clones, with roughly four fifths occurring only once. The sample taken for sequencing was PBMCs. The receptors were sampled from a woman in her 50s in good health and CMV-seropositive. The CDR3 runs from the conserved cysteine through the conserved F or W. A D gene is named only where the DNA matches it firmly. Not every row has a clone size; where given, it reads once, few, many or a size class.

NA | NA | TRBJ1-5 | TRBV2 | CASYGGEGHSNQPQHF | TGTGCCAGCTATGGGGGCGAGGGCCATAGCAATCAGCCCCAGCATTTT
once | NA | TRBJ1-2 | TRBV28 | CAIQQESFNYGYTF | TGTGCCATCCAACAGGAATCCTTTAACTATGGCTACACCTTC
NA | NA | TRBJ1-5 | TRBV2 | CASSEQGVQPQHF | TGTGCCAGCAGTGAACAAGGGGTACAGCCCCAGCATTTT
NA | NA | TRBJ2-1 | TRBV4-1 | CASSQVSIGGAMEGEQFF | TGCGCCAGCAGCCAAGTCAGTATAGGAGGGGCGATGGAGGGTGAGCAGTTCTTC
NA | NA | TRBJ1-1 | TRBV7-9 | CASILTGNTEAFF | TGTGCCAGCATCCTAACAGGTAACACTGAAGCTTTCTTT
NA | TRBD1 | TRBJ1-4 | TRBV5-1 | CASSPGTGGMGEKLFF | TGCGCCAGCAGCCCCGGGACAGGGGGCATGGGTGAAAAACTGTTTTTT
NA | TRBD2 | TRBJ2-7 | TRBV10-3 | CAISESPVLAGNSYEQYF | TGTGCCATCAGTGAGTCGCCCGTTCTAGCGGGTAACTCCTACGAGCAGTACTTC
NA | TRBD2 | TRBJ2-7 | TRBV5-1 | CASSPLAGGPSEQYF | TGCGCCAGCAGCCCCCTAGCGGGAGGGCCCTCCGAGCAGTACTTC
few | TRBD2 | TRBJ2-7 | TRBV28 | CASSLGVAGVPSYEQYF | TGTGCCAGCAGTTTAGGGGTAGCGGGAGTCCCCTCCTACGAGCAGTACTTC
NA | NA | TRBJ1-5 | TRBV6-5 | CASSLRVASQPQHF | TGTGCCAGCAGTCTCAGGGTCGCTAGTCAGCCCCAGCATTTT
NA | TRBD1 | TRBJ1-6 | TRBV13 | CASSLTGQDSPLHF | TGTGCCAGCAGCTTGACAGGGCAAGACTCACCCCTCCACTTT
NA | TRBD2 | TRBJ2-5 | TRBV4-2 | CASSQDRPSGDQETQYF | TGTGCCAGCAGCCAAGATCGTCCTAGCGGGGACCAAGAGACCCAGTACTTC
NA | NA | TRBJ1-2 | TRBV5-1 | CASSLGWADYGYTF | TGCGCCAGCAGCTTGGGGTGGGCCGACTATGGCTACACCTTC
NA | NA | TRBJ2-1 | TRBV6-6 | CASSWTGEAYNEQFF | TGTGCCAGCAGTTGGACGGGAGAAGCCTACAATGAGCAGTTCTTC
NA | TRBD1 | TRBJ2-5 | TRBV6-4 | CASSPDRGSETQYF | TGTGCCAGCAGTCCTGACAGGGGGTCAGAGACCCAGTACTTC
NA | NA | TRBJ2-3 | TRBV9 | CASSLRTTSDTQYF | TGTGCCAGCAGCCTCCGGACTACTTCAGATACGCAGTATTTT
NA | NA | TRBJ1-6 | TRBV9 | CASSVDQGSSPLHF | TGTGCCAGCAGCGTAGATCAGGGGAGTTCACCCCTCCACTTT
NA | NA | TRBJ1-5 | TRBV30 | CAWSVQYNQPQHF | TGTGCCTGGAGTGTACAGTACAATCAGCCCCAGCATTTT
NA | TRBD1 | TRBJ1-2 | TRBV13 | CASGQTGGADYGYTF | TGTGCCAGCGGCCAAACAGGGGGCGCCGACTATGGCTACACCTTC
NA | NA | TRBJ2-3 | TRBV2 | CATQPRGRSTDTQYF | TGTGCCACCCAACCCCGGGGGAGAAGCACAGATACGCAGTATTTT
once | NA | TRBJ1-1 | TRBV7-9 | CASSLRLRGDNTEAFF | TGTGCCAGCAGCCTAAGGTTGAGAGGAGACAACACTGAAGCTTTCTTT
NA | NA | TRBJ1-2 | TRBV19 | CASKAYGGGRAYGYTF | TGTGCCAGTAAAGCGTACGGAGGAGGGAGGGCCTATGGCTACACCTTC
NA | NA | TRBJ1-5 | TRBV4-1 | CASSQDPLGNDNQPQHF | TGCGCCAGCAGCCAAGATCCTCTGGGCAACGACAATCAGCCCCAGCATTTT
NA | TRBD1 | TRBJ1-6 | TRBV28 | CASSGTQGGVALHF | TGTGCCAGCAGTGGAACACAGGGGGGGGTAGCCCTCCACTTT
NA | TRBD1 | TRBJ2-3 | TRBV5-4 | CASSPTRTGGTDTQYF | TGTGCCAGCAGCCCAACCCGAACAGGGGGCACAGATACGCAGTATTTT
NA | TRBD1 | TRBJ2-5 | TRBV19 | CASSINRGETQYF | TGTGCCAGTAGTATAAACAGGGGAGAGACCCAGTACTTC
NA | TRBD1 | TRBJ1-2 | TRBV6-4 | CASSGPGGDRAYGYTF | TGTGCCAGCAGTGGACCCGGGGGGGACAGGGCCTATGGCTACACCTTC
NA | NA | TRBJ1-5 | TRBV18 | CASSPGGARQPQHF | TGTGCCAGCTCACCGGGGGGGGCTCGGCAGCCCCAGCATTTT
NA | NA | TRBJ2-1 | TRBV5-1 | CASSLVGDVYNEQFF | TGCGCCAGCAGCTTGGTAGGGGATGTGTACAATGAGCAGTTCTTC
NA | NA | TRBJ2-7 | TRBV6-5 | CASSYSRSPTYEQYF | TGTGCCAGCAGTTACTCGCGCTCCCCCACCTACGAGCAGTACTTC
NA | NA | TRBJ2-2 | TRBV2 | CASGLGQVGGELFF | TGTGCCAGCGGACTCGGGCAGGTGGGCGGGGAGCTGTTTTTT
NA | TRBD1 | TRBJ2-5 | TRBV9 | CASSVGETGAGETQYF | TGTGCCAGCAGCGTAGGTGAGACAGGGGCGGGAGAGACCCAGTACTTC
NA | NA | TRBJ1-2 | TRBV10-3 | CAISAEGNYGYTF | TGTGCCATCAGTGCAGAGGGAAACTATGGCTACACCTTC
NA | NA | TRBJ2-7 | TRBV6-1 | CASSENWAIPSYEQYF | TGTGCCAGCAGTGAAAACTGGGCTATCCCCTCCTACGAGCAGTACTTC
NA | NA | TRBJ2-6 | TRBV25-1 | CASSLTGAGANVLTF | TGTGCCAGCAGCCTGACGGGGGCTGGGGCCAACGTCCTGACTTTC
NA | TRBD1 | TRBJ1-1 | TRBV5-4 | CASSSSDRGRGTEAFF | TGTGCCAGCAGCTCCTCAGACAGGGGGCGAGGGACTGAAGCTTTCTTT
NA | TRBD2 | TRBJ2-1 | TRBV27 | CASSPTSGRPRPYNEQFF | TGTGCCAGCAGCCCTACTAGCGGGAGGCCCCGGCCCTACAATGAGCAGTTCTTC
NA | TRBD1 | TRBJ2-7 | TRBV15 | CATSPRPGQPYEQYF | TGTGCCACCAGCCCCCGACCGGGACAGCCCTACGAGCAGTACTTC
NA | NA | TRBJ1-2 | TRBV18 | CASSPGGFYGYTF | TGTGCCAGCTCACCAGGAGGGTTCTATGGCTACACCTTC
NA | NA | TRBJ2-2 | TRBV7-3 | CASSPSPENTGELFF | TGTGCCAGCAGCCCGTCTCCAGAGAACACCGGGGAGCTGTTTTTT
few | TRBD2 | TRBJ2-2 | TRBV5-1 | CASSLLAGGTGELFF | TGCGCCAGCAGCTTACTAGCGGGAGGCACCGGGGAGCTGTTTTTT